These T cell receptor beta chains were read from a single sample in a study of control samples from healthy donors and cancer patients. This table comes from immunoSEQ multiplex PCR, and its TCRdb copy is limited to in-frame clones, with some not included. Of tens of thousands of clones listed, around 87% are singletons. Sequenced material: blood. These receptors came from a man aged 45-65 years in good health. Each CDR3 is given with its conserved first and last residue. A D gene is named only where the DNA matches it firmly. Size tells how often a clone was seen (once, few, many) or the class of an expanded clone, and some rows leave it out.

clone_size: .
d_call: .
j_call: TRBJ2-2
cdr3_length: 15
v_call: TRBV5-6
cdr3_nt: TGTGCCAGCAGCTTAATGGACGGCAACACCGGGGAGCTGTTTTTT
cdr3_aa: CASSLMDGNTGELFF

clone_size: once
d_call: .
j_call: TRBJ1-1
cdr3_length: 15
v_call: TRBV6-1
cdr3_nt: TGTGCCAGCACCGGGGGTGCCGTTATGAACACTGAAGCTTTCTTT
cdr3_aa: CASTGGAVMNTEAFF

clone_size: .
d_call: TRBD1
j_call: TRBJ1-1
cdr3_length: 14
v_call: TRBV5-1
cdr3_nt: TGCGCCAGCAGCGCGGGGGACAGTGGCACTGAAGCTTTCTTT
cdr3_aa: CASSAGDSGTEAFF

clone_size: .
d_call: .
j_call: TRBJ2-7
cdr3_length: 14
v_call: TRBV27
cdr3_nt: TGTGCCAGCAGTTTATATGTTGGAGTCTACGAGCAGTACTTC
cdr3_aa: CASSLYVGVYEQYF

clone_size: .
d_call: .
j_call: TRBJ1-2
cdr3_length: 13
v_call: TRBV19
cdr3_nt: TGTGCCAGCTACGACAGGAACCGCTATGGCTACACCTTC
cdr3_aa: CASYDRNRYGYTF

clone_size: .
d_call: .
j_call: TRBJ2-5
cdr3_length: 15
v_call: TRBV4-3
cdr3_nt: TGCCCCAGCAGCCACGACTGGGTGTCGGGAGAGACCCAGTACTTC
cdr3_aa: CPSSHDWVSGETQYF

clone_size: .
d_call: TRBD1
j_call: TRBJ2-7
cdr3_length: 12
v_call: TRBV7-9
cdr3_nt: TGTGCCAGCTTGGGACAGGACTACGAGCAGTACTTC
cdr3_aa: CASLGQDYEQYF

clone_size: .
d_call: .
j_call: TRBJ1-2
cdr3_length: 15
v_call: TRBV19
cdr3_nt: TGTGCCAGTAGGTTCGGGACGGATTATAACTATGGCTACACCTTC
cdr3_aa: CASRFGTDYNYGYTF

clone_size: .
d_call: TRBD2
j_call: TRBJ2-1
cdr3_length: 15
v_call: TRBV14
cdr3_nt: TGTGCCAGCAGCCGTAGCGGGAGAACTTACAATGAGCAGTTCTTC
cdr3_aa: CASSRSGRTYNEQFF

clone_size: .
d_call: .
j_call: TRBJ2-5
cdr3_length: 13
v_call: TRBV7-2
cdr3_nt: TGTGCCAGCAGCTTAGTCGTAGGAGAGACCCAGTACTTC
cdr3_aa: CASSLVVGETQYF

clone_size: .
d_call: TRBD2
j_call: TRBJ2-5
cdr3_length: 13
v_call: TRBV2
cdr3_nt: TGTGCCAGCAGTCGGGGGGGGCAAGAGACCCAGTACTTC
cdr3_aa: CASSRGGQETQYF

clone_size: .
d_call: .
j_call: TRBJ2-7
cdr3_length: 13
v_call: TRBV6-5
cdr3_nt: TGTGCCACAGCAGAAGGGTCGCCCTACGAGCAGTACTTC
cdr3_aa: CATAEGSPYEQYF

clone_size: .
d_call: TRBD2
j_call: TRBJ2-1
cdr3_length: 14
v_call: TRBV5-1
cdr3_nt: TGCGCCAGCAGCGCTAGCGGGGGTTACAATGAGCAGTTCTTC
cdr3_aa: CASSASGGYNEQFF

clone_size: few
d_call: .
j_call: TRBJ1-1
cdr3_length: 15
v_call: TRBV6-2/TRBV6-3
cdr3_nt: TGTGCCAGCAGTTACTCCCGGGAGGGGAGCACTGAAGCTTTCTTT
cdr3_aa: CASSYSREGSTEAFF

clone_size: .
d_call: .
j_call: TRBJ1-1
cdr3_length: 14
v_call: TRBV5-1
cdr3_nt: TGCGCCAGCAGCCCGACAGCTCAGAACACTGAAGCTTTCTTT
cdr3_aa: CASSPTAQNTEAFF

clone_size: .
d_call: .
j_call: TRBJ2-3
cdr3_length: 13
v_call: TRBV19
cdr3_nt: TGTGCCAGTTCGTCTGTAACGGGAGATACGCAGTATTTT
cdr3_aa: CASSSVTGDTQYF

clone_size: .
d_call: TRBD2
j_call: TRBJ2-7
cdr3_length: 15
v_call: TRBV10-3
cdr3_nt: TGTGCCATCAGTGCCGGACTAGCGGGAAGGGGCGAGCAGTACTTC
cdr3_aa: CAISAGLAGRGEQYF

clone_size: .
d_call: TRBD1
j_call: TRBJ1-6
cdr3_length: 13
v_call: TRBV3-1/TRBV3-2
cdr3_nt: TGTGCCAGCAGCCCCACAGGGGATTCACCCCTCCACTTT
cdr3_aa: CASSPTGDSPLHF

clone_size: once
d_call: TRBD2
j_call: TRBJ2-3
cdr3_length: 15
v_call: TRBV10-3
cdr3_nt: TGTGCCATCATGACAAGGACTAGCGGCACAGATACGCAGTATTTT
cdr3_aa: CAIMTRTSGTDTQYF

clone_size: .
d_call: .
j_call: TRBJ2-5
cdr3_length: 16
v_call: TRBV7-2
cdr3_nt: TGTGCCAGCAGCTCGGCACAGGGCTCACTCCAAGAGACCCAGTACTTC
cdr3_aa: CASSSAQGSLQETQYF

clone_size: .
d_call: TRBD1
j_call: TRBJ1-4
cdr3_length: 17
v_call: TRBV24-1
cdr3_nt: TGTGCCACCAGTGGTAGGGGACAGGGGGTCGAAAATGAAAAACTGTTTTTT
cdr3_aa: CATSGRGQGVENEKLFF

clone_size: .
d_call: TRBD1
j_call: TRBJ1-2
cdr3_length: 15
v_call: TRBV18
cdr3_nt: TGTGCCAGCTCACCCCAACCGGACAGGGAGGGTGGCTACACCTTC
cdr3_aa: CASSPQPDREGGYTF

clone_size: .
d_call: .
j_call: TRBJ1-4
cdr3_length: 16
v_call: TRBV6-6
cdr3_nt: TGTGCCAGCAGTTTGGTTGGTTTTGCAACTAATGAAAAACTGTTTTTT
cdr3_aa: CASSLVGFATNEKLFF

clone_size: .
d_call: .
j_call: TRBJ2-5
cdr3_length: 10
v_call: TRBV7-2
cdr3_nt: TGTGCCACCGGAAGGGAGACCCAGTACTTC
cdr3_aa: CATGRETQYF

clone_size: .
d_call: .
j_call: TRBJ1-2
cdr3_length: 14
v_call: TRBV4-3
cdr3_nt: TGCGCCAGCAGCCAGGGGATTCGGACCTATGGCTACACCTTC
cdr3_aa: CASSQGIRTYGYTF

clone_size: once
d_call: .
j_call: TRBJ2-1
cdr3_length: 16
v_call: TRBV4-3
cdr3_nt: TGCGCCAGCAGCCAAGATCGGCAGGGAAGGTACAATGAGCAGTTCTTC
cdr3_aa: CASSQDRQGRYNEQFF

clone_size: .
d_call: .
j_call: TRBJ2-7
cdr3_length: 18
v_call: TRBV3-1/TRBV3-2
cdr3_nt: TGTGCCAGCAGCCAAGAAAAATGGGGTCCCCCAGAAAATTACGAGCAGTACTTC
cdr3_aa: CASSQEKWGPPENYEQYF

clone_size: .
d_call: .
j_call: TRBJ2-3
cdr3_length: 15
v_call: TRBV19
cdr3_nt: TGTGCCAGTAGTATCACTGGCTACAGCCAAGATACGCAGTATTTT
cdr3_aa: CASSITGYSQDTQYF

clone_size: .
d_call: TRBD1
j_call: TRBJ1-2
cdr3_length: 13
v_call: TRBV14
cdr3_nt: TGTGCCAGCAGCCCGGGGACAGCTTATGGCTACACCTTC
cdr3_aa: CASSPGTAYGYTF

clone_size: .
d_call: .
j_call: TRBJ1-3
cdr3_length: 15
v_call: TRBV18
cdr3_nt: TGTGCCAGCTCACCTGGGACTGATCCTGGAAACACCATATATTTT
cdr3_aa: CASSPGTDPGNTIYF

clone_size: .
d_call: .
j_call: TRBJ2-3
cdr3_length: 15
v_call: TRBV11-2
cdr3_nt: TGTGCCAGCAGCTTAGAAGCGTCCTTGATGTATACGCAGTATTTT
cdr3_aa: CASSLEASLMYTQYF

clone_size: few
d_call: TRBD1
j_call: TRBJ1-1
cdr3_length: 15
v_call: TRBV6-4
cdr3_nt: TGTGCCAGCGCCCGGTCAGGGACAGGGAACACTGAAGCTTTCTTT
cdr3_aa: CASARSGTGNTEAFF

clone_size: .
d_call: TRBD2
j_call: TRBJ2-1
cdr3_length: 17
v_call: TRBV24-1
cdr3_nt: TGTGCCACCAGTGATTGGGTTGGGCAGCGGGAGAGCGGTGAGCAGTTCTTC
cdr3_aa: CATSDWVGQRESGEQFF

clone_size: .
d_call: .
j_call: TRBJ2-1
cdr3_length: 15
v_call: TRBV6-1
cdr3_nt: TGTGCCAGCAGTGAAGCGGGAGGCTCCTACAATGAGCAGTTCTTC
cdr3_aa: CASSEAGGSYNEQFF

clone_size: .
d_call: .
j_call: TRBJ1-2
cdr3_length: 15
v_call: TRBV6-7
cdr3_nt: TGTGCCAGCAGTTACTCGGGGGACGCGAACTATGGCTACACCTTC
cdr3_aa: CASSYSGDANYGYTF